These T cell receptor beta chains were read from a single sample in a study of T-cell reconstitution after alpha-beta-depleted transplantation in children. TCRdb fed the PCR reads into MiXCR, producing one record per CDR3 protein. The sample lists about 290,000 distinct CDR3 sequences; roughly 7.8% were seen once. The material sequenced was peripheral blood, taken 360 days after TCRalphabeta/CD19-depleted stem cell transplant. Receptor source: a female patient aged 2-9 years who had a stem cell transplant for Fanconi anemia, so the T cells may come from the graft donor. Each CDR3 is given with its conserved first and last residue. A D gene is named only where the DNA matches it firmly. Not all rows give a size; the values are once, few, many and, for expanded clones, a class.

clone size: NA; V gene: TRBV7-9; D gene: TRBD1; J gene: TRBJ1-4; CDR3 DNA: TGTGCCAGCAGCTTGGGACAGGGGTATTACAATGAAAAACTGTTTTTT; CDR3 protein: CASSLGQGYYNEKLFF
clone size: many; V gene: TRBV24-1; D gene: TRBD2; J gene: TRBJ2-1; CDR3 DNA: TGTGCCACCAGTGATTTGAGCCCCGGGACTAGCGGGAACTACAATGAGCAGTTCTTC; CDR3 protein: CATSDLSPGTSGNYNEQFF
clone size: few; V gene: TRBV18; D gene: NA; J gene: TRBJ1-2; CDR3 DNA: TGTGCCAGCTCCCGCATACCGGGCGGGGCCACGAAAGCTAACTATGGCTACACCTTC; CDR3 protein: CASSRIPGGATKANYGYTF
clone size: few; V gene: TRBV6-5; D gene: TRBD1; J gene: TRBJ2-7; CDR3 DNA: TGTGCCAGCAGTAGGGACAGGGCCCTCTACGAGCAGTACTTC; CDR3 protein: CASSRDRALYEQYF
clone size: many; V gene: TRBV12-3/TRBV12-4; D gene: TRBD2; J gene: TRBJ2-1; CDR3 DNA: TGTGCCAGCAGTTTACCGGGGGGATTCTACAATGAGCAGTTCTTC; CDR3 protein: CASSLPGGFYNEQFF
clone size: NA; V gene: TRBV30; D gene: NA; J gene: TRBJ1-2; CDR3 DNA: TGTGCCTGGAGTTCCCTTTCGGGCAGGGGTCTGTATGGCTACACCTTC; CDR3 protein: CAWSSLSGRGLYGYTF
clone size: few; V gene: TRBV5-5; D gene: NA; J gene: TRBJ2-7; CDR3 DNA: TGTGCCAGCAGCTTCGGGAGGGGGCGGTACGAGCAGTACTTC; CDR3 protein: CASSFGRGRYEQYF
clone size: many; V gene: TRBV5-1; D gene: TRBD2; J gene: TRBJ2-1; CDR3 DNA: TGCGCCAGCAGCCAGGAAGCGGGAGTGACGTTCTTC; CDR3 protein: CASSQEAGVTFF
clone size: many; V gene: TRBV12-3/TRBV12-4; D gene: NA; J gene: TRBJ2-7; CDR3 DNA: TGTGCCAGCAGTTTAGGAGTTTATGGTGAGCAGTACTTC; CDR3 protein: CASSLGVYGEQYF
clone size: many; V gene: TRBV12-3/TRBV12-4; D gene: TRBD2; J gene: TRBJ2-3; CDR3 DNA: TGTGCCAGCAGCCGGACTAGCGGGGGACCCACAGATACGCAGTATTTT; CDR3 protein: CASSRTSGGPTDTQYF